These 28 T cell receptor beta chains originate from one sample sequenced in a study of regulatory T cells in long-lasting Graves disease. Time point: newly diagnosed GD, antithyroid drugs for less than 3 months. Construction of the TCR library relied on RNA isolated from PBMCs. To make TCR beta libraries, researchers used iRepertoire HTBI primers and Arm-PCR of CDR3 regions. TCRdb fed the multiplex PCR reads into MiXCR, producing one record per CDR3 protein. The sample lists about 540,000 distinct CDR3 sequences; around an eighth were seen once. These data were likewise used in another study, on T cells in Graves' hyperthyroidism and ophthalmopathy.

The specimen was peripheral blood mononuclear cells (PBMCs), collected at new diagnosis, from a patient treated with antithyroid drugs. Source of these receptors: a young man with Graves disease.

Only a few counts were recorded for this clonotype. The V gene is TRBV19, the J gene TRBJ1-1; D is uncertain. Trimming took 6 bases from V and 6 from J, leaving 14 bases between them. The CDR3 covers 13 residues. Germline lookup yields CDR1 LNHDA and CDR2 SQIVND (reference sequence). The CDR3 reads CASSPQPRAEAFF. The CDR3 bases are TGTGCCAGTAGCCCTCAACCGCGCGCTGAAGCTTTCTTT.

The CDR3 nucleotides are TGTGCCAGCAGTTCCCATCAACTCAGGGGACAAGAGACCCAGTACTTC. Translated: CASSSHQLRGQETQYF. The gene calls are TRBV12-3 or TRBV12-4 and TRBJ2-5; D is perhaps TRBD1 (6 bases). Trimming cost V 4 bases and J 2 bases, with 17 bases left between them. The CDR3 has 16 residues.

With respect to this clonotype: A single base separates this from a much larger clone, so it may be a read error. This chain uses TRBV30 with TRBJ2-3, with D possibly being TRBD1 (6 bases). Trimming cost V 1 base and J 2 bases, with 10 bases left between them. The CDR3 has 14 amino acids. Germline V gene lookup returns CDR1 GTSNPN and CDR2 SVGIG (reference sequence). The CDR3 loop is CAWSATGHTDTQYF. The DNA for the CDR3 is TGTGCCTGGAGTGCGACAGGCCACACAGATACGCAGTATTTT.

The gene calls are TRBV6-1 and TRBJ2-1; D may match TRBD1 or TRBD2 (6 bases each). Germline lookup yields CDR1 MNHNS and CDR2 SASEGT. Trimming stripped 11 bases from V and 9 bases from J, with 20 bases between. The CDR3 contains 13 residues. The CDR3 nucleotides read TGTGCCGCAGCCGGGGGCTATCACACTGAGCAGTTCTTC. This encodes CAAAGGYHTEQFF.

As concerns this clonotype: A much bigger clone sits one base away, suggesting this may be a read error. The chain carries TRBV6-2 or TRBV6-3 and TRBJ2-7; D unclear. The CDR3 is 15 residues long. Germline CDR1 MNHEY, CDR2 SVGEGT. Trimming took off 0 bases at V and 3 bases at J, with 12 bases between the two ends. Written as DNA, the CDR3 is TGTGCCAGCAGTTACTCGCTCCAACCGGACTACGAGCAGTACTTC. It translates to CASSYSLQPDYEQYF.

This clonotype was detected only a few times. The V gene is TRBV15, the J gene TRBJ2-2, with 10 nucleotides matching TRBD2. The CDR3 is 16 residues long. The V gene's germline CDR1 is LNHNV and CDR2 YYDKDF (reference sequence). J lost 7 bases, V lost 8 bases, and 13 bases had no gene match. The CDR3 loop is CATSVLAGPEGGELFF. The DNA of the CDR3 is TGTGCCACCTCCGTACTAGCGGGGCCCGAGGGCGGGGAGCTGTTTTTT.

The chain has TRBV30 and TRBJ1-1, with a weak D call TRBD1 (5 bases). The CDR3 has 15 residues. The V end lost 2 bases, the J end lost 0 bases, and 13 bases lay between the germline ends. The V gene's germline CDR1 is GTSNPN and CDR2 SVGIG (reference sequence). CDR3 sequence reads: CAWSLSGTVNTEAFF. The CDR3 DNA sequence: TGTGCCTGGAGTCTCTCCGGGACGGTGAACACTGAAGCTTTCTTT.

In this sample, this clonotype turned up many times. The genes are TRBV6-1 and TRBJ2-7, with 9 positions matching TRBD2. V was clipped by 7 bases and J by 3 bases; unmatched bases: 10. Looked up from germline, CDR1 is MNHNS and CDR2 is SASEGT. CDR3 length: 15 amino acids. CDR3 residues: CASIITSGSIYEQYF. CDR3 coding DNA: TGTGCCAGCATTATTACTAGCGGGTCAATCTACGAGCAGTACTTC.

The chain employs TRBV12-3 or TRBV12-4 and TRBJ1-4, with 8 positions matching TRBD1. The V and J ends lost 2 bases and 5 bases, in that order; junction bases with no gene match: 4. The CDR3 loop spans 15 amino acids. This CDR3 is CASSLRGTGNEKLFF. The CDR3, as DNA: TGTGCCAGCAGTTTACGCGGGACAGGCAATGAAAAACTGTTTTTT.

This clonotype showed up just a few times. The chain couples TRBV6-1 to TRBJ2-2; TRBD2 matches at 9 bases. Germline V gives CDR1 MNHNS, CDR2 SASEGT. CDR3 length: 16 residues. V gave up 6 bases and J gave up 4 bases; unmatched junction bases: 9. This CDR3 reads CASRGPAGGPTGELFF. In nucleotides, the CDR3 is TGTGCCAGCAGAGGACCGGCGGGAGGGCCCACCGGGGAGCTGTTTTTT.

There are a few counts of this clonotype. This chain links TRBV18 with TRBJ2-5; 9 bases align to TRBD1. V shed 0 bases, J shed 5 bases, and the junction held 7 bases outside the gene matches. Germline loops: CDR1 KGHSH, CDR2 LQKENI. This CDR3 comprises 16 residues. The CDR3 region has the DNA TGTGCCAGCTCACCACCGCAAACAGGGGGCCGGGAGACCCAGTACTTC. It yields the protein CASSPPQTGGRETQYF. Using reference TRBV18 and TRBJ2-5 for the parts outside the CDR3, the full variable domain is NAGVMQNPRHLVRRRGQEARLRCSPMKGHSHVYWYRQLPEEGLKFMVYLQKENIIDESGMPKERFSAEFPKEGPSILRIQQVVRGDSAAYFCASSPPQTGGRETQYFGPGTRLLVL.

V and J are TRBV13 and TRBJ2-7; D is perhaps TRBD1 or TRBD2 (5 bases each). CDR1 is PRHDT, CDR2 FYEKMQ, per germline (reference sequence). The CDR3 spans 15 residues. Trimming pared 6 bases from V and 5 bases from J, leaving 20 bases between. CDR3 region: CASSPWGTGGDEQYF. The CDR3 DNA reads TGTGCCAGCAGTCCCTGGGGGACCGGTGGCGACGAGCAGTACTTC. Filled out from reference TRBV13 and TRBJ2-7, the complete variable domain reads AAGVIQSPRHLIKEKRETATLKCYPIPRHDTVYWYQQGPGQDPQFLISFYEKMQSDKGSIPDRFSAQQFSDYHSELNMSSLELGDSALYFCASSPWGTGGDEQYFGPGTRLTVT.

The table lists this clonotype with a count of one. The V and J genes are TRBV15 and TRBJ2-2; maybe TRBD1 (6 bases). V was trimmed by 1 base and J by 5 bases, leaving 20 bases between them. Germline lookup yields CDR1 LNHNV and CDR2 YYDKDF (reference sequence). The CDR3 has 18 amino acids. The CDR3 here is CATSRAGTLTTETGELFF. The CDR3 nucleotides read TGTGCCACCAGCAGAGCCGGGACACTAACGACTGAAACCGGGGAGCTGTTTTTT.

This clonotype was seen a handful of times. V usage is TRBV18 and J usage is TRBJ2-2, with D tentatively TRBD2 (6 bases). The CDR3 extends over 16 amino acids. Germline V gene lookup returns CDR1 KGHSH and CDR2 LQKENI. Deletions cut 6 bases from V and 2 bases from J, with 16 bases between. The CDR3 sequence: CASSQNRDFNTGELFF. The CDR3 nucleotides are TGTGCCAGCTCTCAGAACCGGGACTTCAACACCGGGGAGCTGTTTTTT.

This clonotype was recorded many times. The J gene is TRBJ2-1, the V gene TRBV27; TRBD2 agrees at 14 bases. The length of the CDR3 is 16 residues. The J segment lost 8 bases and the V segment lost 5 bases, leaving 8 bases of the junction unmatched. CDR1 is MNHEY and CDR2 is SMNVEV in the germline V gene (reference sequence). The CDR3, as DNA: TGTGCCAGCAGTCCACTCGGACTAGCGGGAGGTTATGAGCAGTTCTTC. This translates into CASSPLGLAGGYEQFF.

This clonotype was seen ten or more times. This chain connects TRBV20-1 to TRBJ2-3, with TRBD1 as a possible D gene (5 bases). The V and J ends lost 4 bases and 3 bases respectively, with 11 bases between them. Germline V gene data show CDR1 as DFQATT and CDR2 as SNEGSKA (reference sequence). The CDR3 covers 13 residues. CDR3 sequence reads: CSATWTSTDTQYF. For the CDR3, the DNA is TGCAGTGCTACGTGGACAAGTACAGATACGCAGTATTTT.

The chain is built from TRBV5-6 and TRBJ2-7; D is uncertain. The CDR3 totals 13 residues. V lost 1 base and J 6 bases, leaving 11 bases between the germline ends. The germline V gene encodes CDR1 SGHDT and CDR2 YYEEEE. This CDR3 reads CASSLQLPGEQYF. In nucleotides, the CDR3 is TGTGCCAGCAGCTTGCAACTCCCTGGCGAGCAGTACTTC. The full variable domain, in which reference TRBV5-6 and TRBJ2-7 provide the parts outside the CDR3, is DAGVTQSPTHLIKTRGQQVTLRCSPKSGHDTVSWYQQALGQGPQFIFQYYEEEERQRGNFPDRFSGHQFPNYSSELNVNALLLGDSALYLCASSLQLPGEQYFGPGTRLTVT.

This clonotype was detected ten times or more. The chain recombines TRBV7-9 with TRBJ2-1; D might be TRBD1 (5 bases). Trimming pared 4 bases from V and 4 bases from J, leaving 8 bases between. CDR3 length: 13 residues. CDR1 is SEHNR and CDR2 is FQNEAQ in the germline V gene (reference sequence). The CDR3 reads CASSYDRYNEQFF. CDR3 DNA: TGTGCCAGCAGCTACGACAGATACAATGAGCAGTTCTTC.

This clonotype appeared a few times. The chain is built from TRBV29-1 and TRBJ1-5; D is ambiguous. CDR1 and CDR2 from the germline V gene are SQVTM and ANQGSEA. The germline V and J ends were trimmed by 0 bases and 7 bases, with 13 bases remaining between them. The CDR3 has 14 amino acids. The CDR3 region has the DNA TGCAGCGTTGAAGATCAAGGTACGGGGCAGCCCCAGCATTTT. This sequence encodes CSVEDQGTGQPQHF. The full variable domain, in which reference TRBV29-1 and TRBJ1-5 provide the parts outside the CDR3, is SAVISQKPSRDICQRGTSLTIQCQVDSQVTMMFWYRQQPGQSLTLIATANQGSEATYESGFVIDKFPISRPNLTFSTLTVSNMSPEDSSIYLCSVEDQGTGQPQHFGDGTRLSIL.

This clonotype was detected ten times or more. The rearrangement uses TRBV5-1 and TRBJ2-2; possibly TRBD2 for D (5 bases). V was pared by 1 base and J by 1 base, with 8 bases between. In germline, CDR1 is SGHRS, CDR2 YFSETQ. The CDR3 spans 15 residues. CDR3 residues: CASSLIGVNTGELFF. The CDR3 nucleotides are TGCGCCAGCAGCTTGATCGGGGTGAACACCGGGGAGCTGTTTTTT.

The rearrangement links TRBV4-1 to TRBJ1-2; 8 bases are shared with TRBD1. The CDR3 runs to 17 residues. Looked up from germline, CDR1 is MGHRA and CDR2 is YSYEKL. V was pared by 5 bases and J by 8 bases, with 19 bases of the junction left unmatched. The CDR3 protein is CASSEVYGQGMVGGYTF. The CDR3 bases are TGCGCCAGCAGCGAGGTGTACGGACAGGGTATGGTGGGAGGCTACACCTTC.

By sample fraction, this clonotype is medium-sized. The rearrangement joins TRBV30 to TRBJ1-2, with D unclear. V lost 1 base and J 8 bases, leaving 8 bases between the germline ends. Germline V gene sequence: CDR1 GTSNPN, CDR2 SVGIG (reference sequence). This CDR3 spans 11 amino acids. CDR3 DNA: TGTGCCTGGAGTGGGAGCAAGGGCTACACCTTC. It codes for CAWSGSKGYTF.

CDR3: CASSTRGGDTDTQYF. CDR3 DNA sequence: TGTGCCAGCAGTACCAGGGGGGGGGACACAGATACGCAGTATTTT. This chain connects TRBV6-2 or TRBV6-3 to TRBJ2-3; the D call may be TRBD1 or TRBD2 (7 bases each). The germline V gene has CDR1 MNHEY and CDR2 SVGEGT. This CDR3 is 15 amino acids long. Trimming removed 5 bases at V and 2 bases at J, with 14 bases between.

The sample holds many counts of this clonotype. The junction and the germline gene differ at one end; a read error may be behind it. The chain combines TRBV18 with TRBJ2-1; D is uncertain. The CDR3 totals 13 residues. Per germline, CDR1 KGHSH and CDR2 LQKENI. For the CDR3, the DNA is TGTGCCAGCTCACCACCGGCCTACCATGAGCAGTTCTTC. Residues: CASSPPAYHEQFF.

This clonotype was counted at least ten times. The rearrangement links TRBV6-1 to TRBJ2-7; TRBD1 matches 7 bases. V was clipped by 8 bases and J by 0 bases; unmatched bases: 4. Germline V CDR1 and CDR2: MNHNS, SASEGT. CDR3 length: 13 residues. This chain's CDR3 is CASAGTVSYEQYF. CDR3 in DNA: TGTGCCAGCGCCGGGACAGTCTCCTACGAGCAGTACTTC.

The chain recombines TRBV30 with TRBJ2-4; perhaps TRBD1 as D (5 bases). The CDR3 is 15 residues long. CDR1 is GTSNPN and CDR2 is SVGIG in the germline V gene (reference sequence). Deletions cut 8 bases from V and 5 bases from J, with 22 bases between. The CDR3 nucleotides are TGTGCCCAACAACGCCTTGACAGTATCGAAAACATTCAGTACTTC. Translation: CAQQRLDSIENIQYF. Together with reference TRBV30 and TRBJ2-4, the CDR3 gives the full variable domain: SQTIHQWPATLVQPVGSPLSLECTVEGTSNPNLYWYRQAAGRGLQLLFYSVGIGQISSEVPQNLSASRPQDRQFILSSKKLLLSDSGFYLCAQQRLDSIENIQYFGAGTRLSVL.

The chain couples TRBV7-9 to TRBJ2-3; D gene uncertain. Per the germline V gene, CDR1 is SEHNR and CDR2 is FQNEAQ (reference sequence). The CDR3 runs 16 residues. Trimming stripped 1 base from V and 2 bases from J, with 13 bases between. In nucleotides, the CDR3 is TGTGCCAGCAGCTTAGGGCAGCTCCCTGACACAGATACGCAGTATTTT. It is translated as CASSLGQLPDTDTQYF.

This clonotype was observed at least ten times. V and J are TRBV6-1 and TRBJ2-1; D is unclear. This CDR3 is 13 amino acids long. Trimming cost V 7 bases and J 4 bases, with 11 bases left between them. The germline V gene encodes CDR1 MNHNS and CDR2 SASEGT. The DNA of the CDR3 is TGTGCCAGCATTTTAAGCGCGTACAATGAGCAGTTCTTC. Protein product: CASILSAYNEQFF.